This T cell receptor (beta chain) was sequenced in a study of cytomegalovirus exposure and HLA in healthy donors. Overall study results and limits: In a later analysis, several top co-occurrence clusters appeared linked to parvovirus B19, influenza, CMV and Epstein-Barr virus.

In germline, CDR1 is LNHDA, CDR2 SQIVND (reference sequence). This CDR3 has 13 amino acids. V dropped 11 bases and J dropped 7; count of bases not matched to a gene: 9. About this clone: Its antigen remains unknown.

13 Jbeta primers and 60 Vbeta primers were used for the PCR. The method was immunoSEQ multiplex PCR; TCRdb's version includes in-frame clones alone and lacks a portion of them. Here the sample spans around 150,000 clones, over 80% being singletons. This TCR was recovered from a male donor in good health and CMV-seropositive. The rearrangement joins TRBV19 to TRBJ1-5; 9 nucleotides line up with TRBD1. Source material: PBMCs. For the CDR3, the DNA is TGTGCCGCCCAGGGGGGGACAGGGCAGCCCCAGCATTTT. Amino acid sequence: CAAQGGTGQPQHF.